This T cell receptor (beta chain) was sequenced in a study of cytomegalovirus exposure and HLA in healthy donors. The primer mix had 60 Vbeta and 13 Jbeta primers. The assay was immunoSEQ multiplex PCR, and TCRdb's table has in-frame clones only and misses some. The sample records 150,000 to 200,000 clones, about 86% being singletons. This CDR3 region has 16 residues. Germline V gene sequence: CDR1 MNHEY, CDR2 SMNVEV (reference sequence). V lost 5 bases and J lost 7; bases outside the gene matches: 12. Input material: PBMCs. The clonotype was recovered from a young woman in good health and CMV-seronegative. The rearrangement uses TRBV27 and TRBJ2-7; 12 positions match TRBD1. For the CDR3, the DNA is TGTGCCAGCAGTCTTTTACCGGGACAGGGGGCAGGAGAGCAGTACTTC. Amino acid sequence: CASSLLPGQGAGEQYF.